This T cell receptor beta chain was sequenced during a study of T cell repertoires in cytomegalovirus infection. Study summary: Evidence of both CMV infection and a matching HLA type came from public TCR beta signatures.

MiXCR, run by TCRdb on the reads, gives a single entry per CDR3 protein. The profile shows 200,000 to 300,000 distinct CDR3 sequences, roughly 9.1% of them singletons. The CDR3 has 16 residues. The germline V gene has CDR1 SGHTA and CDR2 FQGNSA. The V and J ends lost 5 bases and 7 bases respectively, with 21 bases between them. This clonotype was counted many times. The specimen sequenced was PBMCs. This sequence was found in a human donor in good health (CMV status not recorded). Some clones in this sample may be carry-over from other donors' samples. The rearrangement uses TRBV7-2 and TRBJ2-1, with D perhaps assigned TRBD1 or TRBD2 (5 bases each). The CDR3 coding sequence is TGTGCCAGCAGCGGGGGAGTCATGGGGCTCAGGAATGAGCAGTTCTTC. It is translated as CASSGGVMGLRNEQFF.